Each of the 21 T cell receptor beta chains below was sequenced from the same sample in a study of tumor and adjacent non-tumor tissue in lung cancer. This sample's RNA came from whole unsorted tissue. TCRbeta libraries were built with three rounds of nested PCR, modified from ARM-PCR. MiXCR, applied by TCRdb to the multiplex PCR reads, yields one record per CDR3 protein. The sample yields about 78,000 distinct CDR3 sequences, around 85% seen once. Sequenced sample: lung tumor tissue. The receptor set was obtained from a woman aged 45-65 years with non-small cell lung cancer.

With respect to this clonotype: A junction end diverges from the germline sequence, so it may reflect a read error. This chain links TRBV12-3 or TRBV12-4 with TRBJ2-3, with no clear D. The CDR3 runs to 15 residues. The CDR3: CTSSLETLSIDTQYF. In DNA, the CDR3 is TGTACCAGCAGTCTAGAGACACTAAGCATAGATACGCAGTATTTT.

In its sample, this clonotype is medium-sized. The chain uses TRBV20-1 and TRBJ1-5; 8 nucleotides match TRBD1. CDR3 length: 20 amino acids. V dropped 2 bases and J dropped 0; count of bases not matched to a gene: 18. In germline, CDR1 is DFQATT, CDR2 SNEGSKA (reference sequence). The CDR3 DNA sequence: TGCAGTGCTAGACAACCCGGACGGACAGGGAATTCAGTTAGCAATCAGCCCCAGCATTTT. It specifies CSARQPGRTGNSVSNQPQHF.

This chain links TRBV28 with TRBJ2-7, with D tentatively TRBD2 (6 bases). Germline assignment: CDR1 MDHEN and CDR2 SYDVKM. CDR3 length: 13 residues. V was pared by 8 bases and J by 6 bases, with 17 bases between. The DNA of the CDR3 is TGTGCCAGCGGTCTAGCGAGAAGGAGCGAGCAGTACTTC. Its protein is CASGLARRSEQYF.

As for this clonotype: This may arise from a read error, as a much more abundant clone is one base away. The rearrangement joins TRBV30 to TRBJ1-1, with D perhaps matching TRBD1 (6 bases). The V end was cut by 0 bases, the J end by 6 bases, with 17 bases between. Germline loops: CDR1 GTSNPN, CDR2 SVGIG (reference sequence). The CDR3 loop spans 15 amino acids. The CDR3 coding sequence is TGTGCCTGGAGTGTAAGGGGACATGAAATTGCTGAAGCTTTCTTT. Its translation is CAWSVRGHEIAEAFF.

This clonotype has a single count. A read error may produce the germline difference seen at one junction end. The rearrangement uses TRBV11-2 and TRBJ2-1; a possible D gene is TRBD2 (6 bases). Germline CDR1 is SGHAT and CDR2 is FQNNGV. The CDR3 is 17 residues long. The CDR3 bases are TGTGCGAGCACCCCAGAGGACGGGGGAAGCTCCTGCAATGAGCAGTTCTTC. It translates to CASTPEDGGSSCNEQFF. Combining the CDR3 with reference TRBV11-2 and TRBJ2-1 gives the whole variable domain EAGVAQSPRYKIIEKRQSVAFWCNPISGHATLYWYQQILGQGPKLLIQFQNNGVVDDSQLPKDRFSAERLKGVDSTLKIQPAKLEDSAVYLCASTPEDGGSSCNEQFFGPGTRLTVL.

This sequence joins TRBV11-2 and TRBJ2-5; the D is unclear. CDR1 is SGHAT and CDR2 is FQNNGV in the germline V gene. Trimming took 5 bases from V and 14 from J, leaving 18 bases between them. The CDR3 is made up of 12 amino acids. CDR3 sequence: CASSVTETREYF. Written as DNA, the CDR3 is TGTGCCAGCAGCGTAACCGAGACCCGAGAATACTTC.

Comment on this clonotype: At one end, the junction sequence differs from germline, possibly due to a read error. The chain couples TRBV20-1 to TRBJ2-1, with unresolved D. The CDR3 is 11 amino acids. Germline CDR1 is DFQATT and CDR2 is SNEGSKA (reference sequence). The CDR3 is CSTPGAYEQFF. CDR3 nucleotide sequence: TGCAGTACTCCCGGTGCTTATGAGCAATTCTTC.

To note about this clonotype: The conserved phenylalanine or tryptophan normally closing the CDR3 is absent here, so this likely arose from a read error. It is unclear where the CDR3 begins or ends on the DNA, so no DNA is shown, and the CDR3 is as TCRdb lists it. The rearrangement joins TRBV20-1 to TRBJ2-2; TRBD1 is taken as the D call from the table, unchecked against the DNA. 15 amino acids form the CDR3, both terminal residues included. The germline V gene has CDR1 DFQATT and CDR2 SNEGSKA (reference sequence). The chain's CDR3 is CSARSSTGSIGEMLC.

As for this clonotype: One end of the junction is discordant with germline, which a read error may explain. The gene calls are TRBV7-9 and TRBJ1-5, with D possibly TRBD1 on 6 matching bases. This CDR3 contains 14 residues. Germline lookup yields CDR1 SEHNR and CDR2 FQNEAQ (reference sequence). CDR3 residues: CASSSGAGKQLQHF. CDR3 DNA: TGTGCCAGCAGCTCGGGGGCAGGGAAACAGCTCCAGCATTTT.

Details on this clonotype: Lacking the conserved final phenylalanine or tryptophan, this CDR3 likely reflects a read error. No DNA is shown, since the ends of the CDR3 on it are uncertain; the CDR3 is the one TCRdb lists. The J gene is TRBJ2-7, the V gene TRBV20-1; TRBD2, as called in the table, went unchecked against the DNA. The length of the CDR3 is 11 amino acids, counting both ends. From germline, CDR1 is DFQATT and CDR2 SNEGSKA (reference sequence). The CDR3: CSAVEDYERYL.

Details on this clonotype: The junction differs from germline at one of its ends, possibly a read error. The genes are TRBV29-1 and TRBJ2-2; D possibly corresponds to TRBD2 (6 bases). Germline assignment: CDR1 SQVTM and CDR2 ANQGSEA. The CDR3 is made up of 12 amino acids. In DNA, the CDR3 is TGTAGCACTGGGAGGAGCACCGGGGAGCGGTTTTTT. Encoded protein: CSTGRSTGERFF.

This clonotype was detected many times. The CDR3 protein is CASSLGQLEAFF. CDR3 DNA sequence: TGTGCCAGCAGCTTAGGACAGCTTGAAGCTTTCTTT. The rearrangement uses TRBV7-8 and TRBJ1-1; TRBD1 is a possible D gene (5 bases). Germline values: CDR1 SGHVS, CDR2 FQNEAQ. Trimming stripped 1 base from V and 7 bases from J, with 7 bases between. The CDR3 contains 12 residues.

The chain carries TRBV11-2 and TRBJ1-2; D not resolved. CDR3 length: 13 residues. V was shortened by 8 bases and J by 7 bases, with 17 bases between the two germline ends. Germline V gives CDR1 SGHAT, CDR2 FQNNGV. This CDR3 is CASCHEEFGGYTF. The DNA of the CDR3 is TGTGCCAGCTGCCACGAAGAGTTCGGTGGCTACACCTTC.

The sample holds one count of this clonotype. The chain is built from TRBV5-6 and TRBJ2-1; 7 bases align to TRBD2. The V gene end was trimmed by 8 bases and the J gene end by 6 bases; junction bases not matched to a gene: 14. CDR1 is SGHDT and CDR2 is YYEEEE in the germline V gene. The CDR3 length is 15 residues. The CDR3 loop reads CASRPNGRSCNEQFF. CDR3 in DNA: TGTGCCAGTCGTCCGAACGGGAGGAGCTGCAATGAGCAGTTCTTC.

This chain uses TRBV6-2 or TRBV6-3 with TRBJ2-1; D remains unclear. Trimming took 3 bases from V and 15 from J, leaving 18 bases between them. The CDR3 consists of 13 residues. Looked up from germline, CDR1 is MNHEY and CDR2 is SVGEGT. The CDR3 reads CASSYGRPSKRFF. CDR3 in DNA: TGTGCCAGCAGTTATGGGCGGCCAAGTAAGCGGTTCTTC.

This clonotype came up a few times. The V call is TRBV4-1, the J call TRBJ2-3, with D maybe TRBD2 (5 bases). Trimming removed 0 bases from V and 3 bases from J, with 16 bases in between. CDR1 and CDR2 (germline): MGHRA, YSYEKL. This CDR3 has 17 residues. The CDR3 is CASSQEPSSRSTDTQYF. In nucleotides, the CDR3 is TGCGCCAGCAGCCAAGAACCTTCTAGCAGAAGTACAGATACGCAGTATTTT.

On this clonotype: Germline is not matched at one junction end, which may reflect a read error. The CDR3 bases are TGTGCCTGCAGGGAGACTAGCGGGAAGACCGGGGAGCTGTTTTTT. Protein sequence: CACRETSGKTGELFF. J is TRBJ2-2 and V is TRBV10-2, with TRBD2 matching 11 bases. From germline, CDR1 is WSHSY and CDR2 SAAADI. The CDR3 is 15 amino acids.

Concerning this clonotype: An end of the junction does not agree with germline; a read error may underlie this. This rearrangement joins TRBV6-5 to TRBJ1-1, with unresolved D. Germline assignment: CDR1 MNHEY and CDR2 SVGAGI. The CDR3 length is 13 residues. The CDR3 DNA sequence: TGTGCCAACAGTTACCTCCTGGACACTGAAGCTTTCTTT. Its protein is CANSYLLDTEAFF.

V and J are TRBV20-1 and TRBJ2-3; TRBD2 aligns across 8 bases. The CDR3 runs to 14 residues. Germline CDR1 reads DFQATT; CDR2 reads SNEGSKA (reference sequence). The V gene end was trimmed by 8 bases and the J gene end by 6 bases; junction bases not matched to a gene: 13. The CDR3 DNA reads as TGCAGTATTAGCCCTACTAGCGGTGGGGATACGCAGTATTTT. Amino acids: CSISPTSGGDTQYF.

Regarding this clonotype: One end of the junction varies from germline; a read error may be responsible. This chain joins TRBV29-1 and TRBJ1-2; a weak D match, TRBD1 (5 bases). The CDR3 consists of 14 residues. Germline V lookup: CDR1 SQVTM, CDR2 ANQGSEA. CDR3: CSIEVEGMDYGYTF. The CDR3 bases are TGCAGCATTGAAGTAGAGGGGATGGACTATGGCTACACCTTC.

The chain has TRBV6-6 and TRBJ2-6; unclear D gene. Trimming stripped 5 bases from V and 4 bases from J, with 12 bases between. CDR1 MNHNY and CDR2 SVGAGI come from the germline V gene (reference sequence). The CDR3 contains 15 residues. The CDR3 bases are TGTGCCAGCAGTCAGAAAGGGTTGGGGGCCAACGTCCTGACTTTC. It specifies CASSQKGLGANVLTF.